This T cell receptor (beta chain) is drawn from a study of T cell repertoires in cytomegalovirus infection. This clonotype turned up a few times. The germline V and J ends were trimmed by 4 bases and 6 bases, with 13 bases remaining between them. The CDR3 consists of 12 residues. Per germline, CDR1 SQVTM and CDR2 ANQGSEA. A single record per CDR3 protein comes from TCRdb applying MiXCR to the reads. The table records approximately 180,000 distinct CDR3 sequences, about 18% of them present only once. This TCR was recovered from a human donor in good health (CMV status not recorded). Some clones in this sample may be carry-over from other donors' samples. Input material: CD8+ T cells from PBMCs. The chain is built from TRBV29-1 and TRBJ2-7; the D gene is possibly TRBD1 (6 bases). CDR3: CSVASGEGEQYF. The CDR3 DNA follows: TGCAGCGTTGCTTCAGGGGAAGGCGAGCAGTACTTC.